Each of the 15 T cell receptor beta chains below was sequenced from the same sample in a study of cytomegalovirus exposure and HLA in healthy donors (dated 2017 in TCRdb). The receptor library was made with the immunoSEQ multiplex PCR assay. For the multiplex PCR, a mixture combining 60 forward primers for TCR Vbeta segments and 13 reverse primers for TCR Jbeta segments was used. The source is immuneACCESS, and TCRdb retained only in-frame sequences with V and J called. Part of the clones is not carried over; for the studies checked, unresolved V genes explain less than half of this, and the remainder is unexplained. Counted in this sample were some 160,000 clones; roughly four fifths of them appeared once. The top ten clonotypes cover 7.5% to 9% of the sample. The sequenced material came from PBMCs. The receptors come from a male donor in good health and CMV-seropositive.

The chain recombines TRBV6-6 with TRBJ2-1, with 13 bases lining up with TRBD2. CDR1 is MNHNY and CDR2 is SVGAGI in the germline V gene (reference sequence). V dropped 7 bases and J dropped 4; count of bases not matched to a gene: 7. CDR3 length equals 16 residues. CDR3 protein: CASTHLGLAGYNEQFF. CDR3 DNA: TGTGCCAGCACCCATCTGGGACTAGCGGGATACAATGAGCAGTTCTTC.

The rearrangement joins TRBV9 to TRBJ2-5, with 9 bases fitting TRBD1. With V trimmed by 3 bases and J by 5 bases, 5 bases remained unmatched. The CDR3 is 14 residues long. Germline CDR1 is SGDLS and CDR2 is YYNGEE. The chain's CDR3 is CASSEQGAWETQYF. CDR3 coding DNA: TGTGCCAGCAGCGAACAGGGGGCGTGGGAGACCCAGTACTTC.

Points on this clone: A junction boundary mismatches the germline segment, possibly from a read error. The gene calls are TRBV4-1 and TRBJ2-6; 7 bases agree with TRBD1. The CDR3 length is 20 residues. Per the germline V gene, CDR1 is MGHRA and CDR2 is YSYEKL. The CDR3 loop reads CASSPFTLGQAKDGANGLTF. The CDR3 DNA reads TGCGCCAGCAGCCCATTCACCTTAGGACAGGCCAAGGATGGGGCCAACGGCCTGACTTTC.

This chain's CDR3 is CASYSGGYNSPLHF. As DNA, the CDR3 is TGTGCCAGTTATAGCGGGGGTTATAATTCACCCCTCCACTTT. This chain connects TRBV19 to TRBJ1-6; TRBD1 might be the D (5 bases). The CDR3 is made up of 14 amino acids. V dropped 8 bases and J dropped 4 bases, with 12 bases sitting between them. CDR1 LNHDA and CDR2 SQIVND come from the germline V gene (reference sequence).

The V call is TRBV30, the J call TRBJ2-2; a possible D gene is TRBD1 (6 bases). The CDR3 covers 16 residues. V lost 3 bases to trimming and J lost 1 base, with 15 bases between them. The germline V gene encodes CDR1 GTSNPN and CDR2 SVGIG (reference sequence). CDR3: CAWSPIPTGNTGELFF. Written as DNA, the CDR3 is TGTGCCTGGAGCCCGATACCGACAGGGAACACCGGGGAGCTGTTTTTT.

This clone was seen a few times. This sequence joins TRBV28 and TRBJ2-5, with 13 bases identical to TRBD2. The J call may be faulty, since TRBJ2-7 better matches the DNA end. The length of the CDR3 is 17 residues. The germline gives CDR1 MDHEN, CDR2 SYDVKM. As DNA, the CDR3 is TGTGCCAGCAGTTTCCGGACTAGCGGGAGATCCACCTACGAGCAGTACTTC. It is translated as CASSFRTSGRSTYEQYF.

The chain uses TRBV10-3 and TRBJ1-5; unclear D gene. Between the trimmed V and J ends, which lost 11 bases and 7 bases, there was a span of 21 bases. The CDR3 consists of 14 residues. Germline CDR1 reads ENHRY; CDR2 reads SYGVKD. The CDR3 here is CASSHGVGNQPQHF. The CDR3 nucleotides are TGTGCCTCCTCTCACGGGGTGGGTAACCAGCCCCAGCATTTT.

This rearrangement joins TRBV5-1 to TRBJ1-1; 7 bases are shared with TRBD1. This CDR3 is 16 amino acids long. The junction had 9 bases not matched to a gene; V was cut back by 4 bases and J by 0 bases. The germline CDR1 and CDR2 sequences are SGHRS and YFSETQ. Written as DNA, the CDR3 is TGCGCCAGCAGCCAAGGGACAGCATATATGAACACTGAAGCTTTCTTT. It yields the protein CASSQGTAYMNTEAFF.

As regards this clone: The same CDR3 can be traced to other DNA sequences in this sample. V gene TRBV5-1 combines with J gene TRBJ1-5; D is perhaps TRBD1 (5 bases). V shed 0 bases and J shed 5 bases, with 6 bases lying between them. There are 13 residues in the CDR3. Germline loops: CDR1 SGHRS, CDR2 YFSETQ. The CDR3 spells CASSLAGDQPQHF. CDR3 sequence (DNA): TGCGCCAGCAGCTTGGCGGGGGATCAGCCCCAGCATTTT.

This clone was observed a single time. This sequence joins TRBV5-4 and TRBJ2-1; 11 bases align to TRBD1. Losses at the gene ends were 5 bases for V and 8 bases for J; bases not matched to a gene: 9. The CDR3 extends over 15 amino acids. Germline V gene lookup returns CDR1 SGHNT and CDR2 YYREEE (reference sequence). In DNA form, the CDR3 reads TGTGCCAGCAGTCCCCCCGGGACAGGGGGGGATGAGCAGTTCTTC. This translates into CASSPPGTGGDEQFF.

The chain is built from TRBV7-2 and TRBJ2-2, with a tentative D call TRBD1 (5 bases). V dropped 3 bases and J dropped 4 bases, with 9 bases sitting between them. In germline, CDR1 is SGHTA, CDR2 FQGNSA. This CDR3 is built from 14 residues. DNA of the CDR3: TGTGCCAGCAGCTTCCAGGGTTTCACCGGGGAGCTGTTTTTT. Translated: CASSFQGFTGELFF.

V is TRBV19 and J is TRBJ1-2, with no clear D. Germline loops: CDR1 LNHDA, CDR2 SQIVND (reference sequence). CDR3 length equals 13 residues. Between the trimmed V and J ends, which lost 2 bases and 3 bases, there was a span of 7 bases. The DNA for the CDR3 is TGTGCCAGTAGTATAACCAACTACTATGGCTACACCTTC. Translated, it gives CASSITNYYGYTF.

This clone showed up just a few times. The chain uses TRBV9 and TRBJ2-3; 11 bases are shared with TRBD2. Germline V CDR1 and CDR2: SGDLS, YYNGEE. CDR3 length: 18 residues. V gave up 4 bases and J gave up 1 base; unmatched junction bases: 11. CDR3 DNA sequence: TGTGCCAGCAGCACGATTAGCGGGGGGGCCCGGCGCACAGATACGCAGTATTTT. As protein: CASSTISGGARRTDTQYF.

The V and J genes are TRBV6-5 and TRBJ2-5; D gene uncertain. Judging by the DNA end, TRBJ2-7 fits better; the J call may be wrong. Germline CDR1 MNHEY, CDR2 SVGAGI. CDR3 size: 13 residues. CDR3 region: CATRLLSSYEQYF. CDR3 in DNA: TGTGCCACTAGACTGCTGAGCTCCTACGAGCAGTACTTC.

V gene TRBV5-6 combines with J gene TRBJ2-5, with TRBD1 matching over 7 bases. Per the germline V gene, CDR1 is SGHDT and CDR2 is YYEEEE. The V segment lost 4 bases and the J segment 2 bases; nucleotides outside the gene matches: 5. The CDR3 is 14 residues long. The CDR3 region is CASSETGLQETQYF. CDR3 sequence (DNA): TGTGCCAGCAGCGAGACAGGGCTACAAGAGACCCAGTACTTC.